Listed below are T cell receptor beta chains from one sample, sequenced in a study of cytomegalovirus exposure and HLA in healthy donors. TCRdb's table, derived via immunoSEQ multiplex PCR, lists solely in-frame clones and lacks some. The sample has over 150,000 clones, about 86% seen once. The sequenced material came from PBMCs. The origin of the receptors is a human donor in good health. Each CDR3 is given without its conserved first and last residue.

cdr3_aa: ASSQDPSGSYNSPLH
v_call: TRBV4-3
j_call: TRBJ1-6

cdr3_aa: ASRAPGQGYEQY
v_call: TRBV19
j_call: TRBJ2-7

cdr3_aa: ASTPLSFKSHTEAF
v_call: TRBV28
j_call: TRBJ1-1

cdr3_aa: ASSPTGGMDNSPLH
v_call: TRBV18
j_call: TRBJ1-6

cdr3_aa: ASRSGGGNTEAF
v_call: TRBV6-5
j_call: TRBJ1-1

cdr3_aa: ASSYSGQDSPLH
v_call: TRBV6-5
j_call: TRBJ1-6

cdr3_aa: ASSQPTGATEAF
v_call: TRBV4-1
j_call: TRBJ1-1

cdr3_aa: ASRLAGGPSYNEQF
v_call: TRBV14
j_call: TRBJ2-1

cdr3_aa: ASSLGYPREELF
v_call: TRBV7-2
j_call: TRBJ2-2

cdr3_aa: ASSSRDFPQF
v_call: TRBV18
j_call: TRBJ2-1

cdr3_aa: ASSTGGANTGELF
v_call: TRBV18
j_call: TRBJ2-2

cdr3_aa: ASSLPGQLYGYT
v_call: TRBV4-1
j_call: TRBJ1-2

cdr3_aa: ASSPPPRDTGELF
v_call: TRBV7-9
j_call: TRBJ2-2

cdr3_aa: ASSMLNTGELF
v_call: TRBV19
j_call: TRBJ2-2

cdr3_aa: AISDDRGYGYT
v_call: TRBV10-3
j_call: TRBJ1-2

cdr3_aa: ASSLGVYETQY
v_call: TRBV5-1
j_call: TRBJ2-5

cdr3_aa: AWRVGPNTEAF
v_call: TRBV30
j_call: TRBJ1-1

cdr3_aa: SANGGEETQY
v_call: TRBV29-1
j_call: TRBJ2-5

cdr3_aa: ASSLKRPADEQY
v_call: TRBV18
j_call: TRBJ2-7

cdr3_aa: ASSLASLAKNIQY
v_call: TRBV5-1
j_call: TRBJ2-4

cdr3_aa: ASSLEQGNYEQY
v_call: TRBV28
j_call: TRBJ2-7

cdr3_aa: ASSAGLSGSYEQY
v_call: TRBV9
j_call: TRBJ2-7

cdr3_aa: ASSLTDSPTYEQY
v_call: TRBV9
j_call: TRBJ2-7

cdr3_aa: AISDGLVSYEQY
v_call: TRBV10-3
j_call: TRBJ2-7

cdr3_aa: ASSPWGGVVDEQY
v_call: TRBV18
j_call: TRBJ2-7

cdr3_aa: ASSLDIQVQY
v_call: TRBV7-9
j_call: TRBJ2-7

cdr3_aa: ASSKGNRDRASYNEQF
v_call: TRBV21-1
j_call: TRBJ2-1

cdr3_aa: ASSLGQNSYEQY
v_call: TRBV5-6
j_call: TRBJ2-7

cdr3_aa: ASSERYRGGQDTQY
v_call: TRBV6-1
j_call: TRBJ2-3

cdr3_aa: ASSPLAGASYNEQF
v_call: TRBV18
j_call: TRBJ2-1

cdr3_aa: ASSLGLGQTYEQY
v_call: TRBV5-4
j_call: TRBJ2-7

cdr3_aa: ASSLEGVSQPQH
v_call: TRBV7-2
j_call: TRBJ1-5

cdr3_aa: SVLSGETEAF
v_call: TRBV29-1
j_call: TRBJ1-1

cdr3_aa: ASSAGGAAKNIQY
v_call: TRBV6-1
j_call: TRBJ2-4

cdr3_aa: ASSLTTSRHTEAF
v_call: TRBV7-2
j_call: TRBJ1-1

cdr3_aa: ASRTETSGGIYEQY
v_call: TRBV6-6
j_call: TRBJ2-7

cdr3_aa: ASSLAGHNEQF
v_call: TRBV27
j_call: TRBJ2-1

cdr3_aa: ASGSQSDTQY
v_call: TRBV10-1
j_call: TRBJ2-3

cdr3_aa: ASSFWTGGVEGYT
v_call: TRBV7-2
j_call: TRBJ1-2

cdr3_aa: ASSYQSDSLGEQF
v_call: TRBV5-4
j_call: TRBJ2-1

cdr3_aa: ASSLKRGAYETQY
v_call: TRBV7-3
j_call: TRBJ2-5

cdr3_aa: ASSSTGGRALGADTQY
v_call: TRBV5-4
j_call: TRBJ2-3

cdr3_aa: ASSDWLQGMNTEAF
v_call: TRBV2
j_call: TRBJ1-1

cdr3_aa: ASSELLPTSYNEQF
v_call: TRBV2
j_call: TRBJ2-1

cdr3_aa: ASSDSSGNTIY
v_call: TRBV13
j_call: TRBJ1-3

cdr3_aa: ASSSGGDNQPQH
v_call: TRBV5-4
j_call: TRBJ1-5

cdr3_aa: ASSFQGTDTQY
v_call: TRBV7-3
j_call: TRBJ2-3

cdr3_aa: ASSSETGVAF
v_call: TRBV7-6
j_call: TRBJ1-1

cdr3_aa: ASSTTPSNQPQH
v_call: TRBV28
j_call: TRBJ1-5

cdr3_aa: ASSPFGLPEQY
v_call: TRBV5-6
j_call: TRBJ2-7

cdr3_aa: ASGTASYNEQF
v_call: TRBV6-5
j_call: TRBJ2-1

cdr3_aa: ASTSGVNTEAF
v_call: TRBV7-9
j_call: TRBJ1-1

cdr3_aa: ASSLPPVWQGMTGELF
v_call: TRBV7-9
j_call: TRBJ2-2